These 8 T cell receptor beta chains were all obtained from the same sample, sequenced in a study of siplizumab effects on memory and regulatory T cells. The protocol was immunoSEQ multiplex PCR, while the TCRdb copy is restricted to in-frame clones and leaves out a portion. The data show roughly 2,800 clones, roughly 66% seen once. The sequencing sample was made of TEMRA CD8+ T cells sorted from blood. Sample subset: unstimulated CD8+ CD45RA+ effector memory T cells. The receptor source for this set is a human donor in good health.

The rearrangement uses TRBV7-6 and TRBJ2-3; D perhaps matches TRBD1 (6 bases). The germline V and J ends were trimmed by 3 bases and 5 bases, with 6 bases remaining between them. This CDR3 contains 12 residues. Germline CDR1 and CDR2: SGHVS and FNYEAQ. The CDR3 bases are TGTGCCAGCAGCTTCAGGGGAGATACGCAGTATTTT. Its protein product is CASSFRGDTQYF.

V and J are TRBV6-5 and TRBJ2-3, with D unresolved. Germline CDR1 reads MNHEY; CDR2 reads SVGAGI. The CDR3 extends over 14 amino acids. The V end lost 6 bases, the J end lost 2 bases, and 12 bases lay between the germline ends. CDR3 region: CASSPGPITDTQYF. Here the CDR3 DNA reads TGTGCCAGCAGCCCCGGACCCATCACAGATACGCAGTATTTT.

The V and J genes are TRBV7-6 and TRBJ1-3; the D gene is possibly TRBD1 (5 bases). Trimming pared 5 bases from V and 0 bases from J, leaving 8 bases between. CDR3 length: 14 amino acids. In germline, CDR1 is SGHVS, CDR2 FNYEAQ. The CDR3 sequence: CASSQGDSGNTIYF. The CDR3 nucleotides are TGTGCCAGCAGCCAGGGCGACTCTGGAAACACCATATATTTT. Complete variable domain (other parts from reference TRBV7-6 and TRBJ1-3): GAGVSQSPRYKVTKRGQDVALRCDPISGHVSLYWYRQALGQGPEFLTYFNYEAQQDKSGLPNDRFSAERPEGSISTLTIQRTEQRDSAMYRCASSQGDSGNTIYFGEGSWLTVV.

The V call is TRBV6-5, the J call TRBJ1-2; TRBD1 matches 8 bases. The ends lost 2 bases at V and 4 bases at J; junction bases unmatched: 6. The germline CDR1 and CDR2 sequences are MNHEY and SVGAGI. The CDR3 extends over 15 amino acids. The CDR3 protein is CASSYGQGAGYGYTF. CDR3 nucleotides: TGTGCCAGCAGTTACGGGCAGGGGGCCGGCTATGGCTACACCTTC.

The chain combines TRBV27 with TRBJ2-5, with D tentatively TRBD2 (5 bases). Deletions cut 3 bases from V and 5 bases from J, with 16 bases between. CDR1 and CDR2 from the germline V gene are MNHEY and SMNVEV (reference sequence). CDR3 length equals 15 residues. The CDR3 bases are TGTGCCAGCAGTTTGATTATCGGGAATAGGGAGACCCAGTACTTC. Protein sequence: CASSLIIGNRETQYF.

This clone appeared a single time. The J gene is TRBJ2-1, the V gene TRBV20-1; 7 bases fit TRBD2. Germline-derived CDR1 and CDR2 are DFQATT and SNEGSKA (reference sequence). The CDR3 is 11 amino acids. Trimming at V came to 6 bases and at J to 7 bases, leaving 3 bases not matched to a gene. The CDR3 loop is CSAPGGNEQFF. The CDR3 DNA reads TGCAGTGCCCCCGGGGGGAATGAGCAGTTCTTC.

This clone was counted a few times. V gene TRBV19 combines with J gene TRBJ2-7; D may be TRBD2 (6 bases). Trimming pared 3 bases from V and 4 bases from J, leaving 13 bases between. Germline CDR1 LNHDA, CDR2 SQIVND (reference sequence). This CDR3 has 14 amino acids. CDR3 region: CASSITGLLYEQYF. DNA for the CDR3: TGTGCCAGTAGTATCACAGGACTACTTTACGAGCAGTACTTC.

The sample holds a few counts of this clone. V and J are TRBV9 and TRBJ2-7; 8 positions match TRBD1. Germline V lookup: CDR1 SGDLS, CDR2 YYNGEE. The CDR3 extends over 17 amino acids. Trimming cost V 4 bases and J 0 bases; bases outside gene matches: 12. Here the CDR3 DNA reads TGTGCCAGCAGCCTTGTTCAGGGGGCCCCCTTCTCCTACGAGCAGTACTTC. Its protein is CASSLVQGAPFSYEQYF.